Below are 28 T cell receptor beta chains sequenced from a single sample in a study of cytomegalovirus exposure and HLA in healthy donors. PCR used 60 Vbeta primers and 13 Jbeta primers. Produced via immunoSEQ multiplex PCR; TCRdb's table is partial and in-frame only. The repertoire includes roughly 100,000 clones, over 65% of them detected once, and about 7.5% sits in the top ten. The sequenced material came from PBMCs. These receptors all stem from a man in his forties or fifties in good health and CMV-seropositive.

The rearrangement uses TRBV5-4 and TRBJ2-3; 9 bases line up with TRBD1. The trim removed 4 bases at V and 6 bases at J, leaving 12 bases unmatched. The length of the CDR3 is 16 residues. Looked up from germline, CDR1 is SGHNT and CDR2 is YYREEE (reference sequence). This chain's CDR3 is CASSGRGQGNWDTQYF. Here the CDR3 DNA reads TGTGCCAGCAGCGGGAGGGGACAGGGTAATTGGGATACGCAGTATTTT.

This chain connects TRBV29-1 to TRBJ1-2; D uncertain. The V end was cut by 1 base, the J end by 0 bases, with 9 bases between. The germline CDR1 and CDR2 sequences are SQVTM and ANQGSEA. The CDR3 covers 14 residues. In DNA form, the CDR3 reads TGCAGCGTTGAAGTTCCAAGAGCTAACTATGGCTACACCTTC. It translates to CSVEVPRANYGYTF.

CDR3 DNA sequence: TGTGCCAGCAGCCCTAGCGTCCGAAGCACAGATACGCAGTATTTT. Translating it yields CASSPSVRSTDTQYF. The chain has TRBV9 and TRBJ2-3, with D maybe TRBD2 (6 bases). The V end lost 4 bases, the J end lost 0 bases, and 12 bases lay between the germline ends. Germline V lookup: CDR1 SGDLS, CDR2 YYNGEE. This CDR3 has 15 residues.

The CDR3 DNA reads as TGCGCCAGCAGAACGACAGGGTACGGGACCCAGTACTTC. It translates to CASRTTGYGTQYF. This chain joins TRBV10-1 and TRBJ2-5, with TRBD1 matching over 7 bases. The V gene end was trimmed by 6 bases and the J gene end by 7 bases; junction bases not matched to a gene: 8. The CDR3 runs 13 residues. Germline V gene lookup returns CDR1 WNHNN and CDR2 SYGVQD (reference sequence).

Comment on this clone: One end of the junction is discordant with germline, which a read error may explain. V is TRBV5-5 and J is TRBJ2-3, with 8 positions matching TRBD1. Germline CDR1 reads SGHKS; CDR2 reads YYEKEE (reference sequence). The CDR3 has 17 residues. The CDR3 sequence is CASSLGAQGAGGDTQYF. The CDR3 DNA reads as TGTGCTAGCAGCTTGGGGGCGCAGGGGGCCGGTGGAGATACGCAGTATTTT.

The V gene is TRBV2, the J gene TRBJ2-7; TRBD1 matches at 8 bases. With V trimmed by 7 bases and J by 2 bases, 7 bases remained unmatched. This CDR3 is 14 amino acids long. Per germline, CDR1 SNHLY and CDR2 FYNNEI. Here the CDR3 reads CASNDRGNPYEQYF. The CDR3 DNA follows: TGTGCCAGCAACGACAGGGGCAACCCCTACGAGCAGTACTTC.

The chain carries TRBV18 and TRBJ1-5, with 7 bases matching TRBD1. The CDR3 runs to 16 residues. V lost 5 bases and J lost 0; bases outside the gene matches: 7. CDR1 and CDR2 from the germline V gene are KGHSH and LQKENI. Here the CDR3 reads CASSEYRGDSNQPQHF. DNA of the CDR3: TGTGCCAGCTCAGAATACAGGGGCGATAGCAATCAGCCCCAGCATTTT.

V usage is TRBV2 and J usage is TRBJ1-2, with D possibly being TRBD1 (6 bases). Between the trimmed V and J ends, which lost 6 bases and 4 bases, there was a span of 15 bases. The CDR3 has 14 residues. CDR1 is SNHLY, CDR2 FYNNEI, per germline. The CDR3 reads CASSTNGQLYGYTF. The CDR3 DNA reads TGTGCCAGCAGCACTAACGGACAGCTCTATGGCTACACCTTC.

As concerns this clone: Sequence at one end of the junction differs from germline and may be a read error. V gene TRBV7-9 combines with J gene TRBJ2-6; 9 nucleotides line up with TRBD1. The CDR3 totals 18 residues. Germline lookup yields CDR1 SEHNR and CDR2 FQNEAQ (reference sequence). The CDR3 nucleotides are TGTGCCAGCAGCCCTATGGGACAGGGTATCTCTGGGGCCAACGGCCTGACTTTC. It is translated as CASSPMGQGISGANGLTF.

The count of this clone is one. This rearrangement joins TRBV13 to TRBJ2-5; TRBD1 aligns across 11 bases. J gave up 5 bases and V 5 bases, and 10 bases lay outside the gene matches. This CDR3 region has 16 residues. Germline CDR1 and CDR2: PRHDT and FYEKMQ (reference sequence). CDR3 protein: CASSPRDRGGKETQYF. CDR3 sequence (DNA): TGTGCCAGCAGCCCGCGGGACAGGGGGGGGAAGGAGACCCAGTACTTC.

This chain links TRBV7-9 with TRBJ1-3; no firm D call. This CDR3 has 14 amino acids. V was clipped by 1 base and J by 8 bases, with 12 bases between them. The germline CDR1 and CDR2 sequences are SEHNR and FQNEAQ (reference sequence). The CDR3 nucleotides read TGTGCCAGCAGCTTAGTAACAGAACCTTACACCATATATTTT. It codes for CASSLVTEPYTIYF.

The count of this clone is one. The V and J genes are TRBV7-9 and TRBJ2-5, with TRBD1 matching 7 bases. After removal of 4 bases from V and 3 bases from J, the junction contained 5 bases not matched to a gene. This CDR3 is 14 amino acids long. The germline CDR1 and CDR2 sequences are SEHNR and FQNEAQ (reference sequence). As DNA, the CDR3 is TGTGCCAGCAGCTCTCCCGGACAGGAAGAGACCCAGTACTTC. Translation: CASSSPGQEETQYF. Together with reference TRBV7-9 and TRBJ2-5, the CDR3 gives the full variable domain: DTGVSQNPRHKITKRGQNVTFRCDPISEHNRLYWYRQTLGQGPEFLTYFQNEAQLEKSRLLSDRFSAERPKGSFSTLEIQRTEQGDSAMYLCASSSPGQEETQYFGPGTRLLVL.

As for this clone: At one of its ends the junction is not consistent with the germline gene, which may arise from a read error. The V and J genes are TRBV6-5 and TRBJ2-4; 7 bases fit TRBD1. The CDR3 contains 16 residues. Per germline, CDR1 MNHEY and CDR2 SVGAGI. CDR3 coding DNA: TGTGCCAGCAGTTACTCCATGACAGGGCGAATAAACAGTCAGTACTTC. Translated, it gives CASSYSMTGRINSQYF.

The chain employs TRBV10-2 and TRBJ2-7; 7 nucleotides align to TRBD1. This CDR3 contains 12 residues. CDR1 WSHSY and CDR2 SAAADI come from the germline V gene. V lost 6 bases and J lost 4; bases outside the gene matches: 3. CDR3 loop: CASSKDRYEQYF. For the CDR3, the DNA is TGCGCCAGCAGCAAGGACAGGTACGAGCAGTACTTC.

As for this clone: This specimen includes other DNA sequences encoding the same CDR3. The rearrangement joins TRBV5-6 to TRBJ2-5; 9 bases are shared with TRBD2. V lost 4 bases, J lost 2 bases, and 3 bases stayed unmatched. Germline CDR1 SGHDT, CDR2 YYEEEE. CDR3 size: 14 residues. The CDR3 protein is CASSPTSGQETQYF. The CDR3 DNA reads TGTGCCAGCAGCCCAACTAGCGGGCAAGAGACCCAGTACTTC.

This clone occurred once. The V gene is TRBV5-1, the J gene TRBJ1-1, with D perhaps matching TRBD1 (5 bases). The length of the CDR3 is 13 residues. CDR1 and CDR2 from the germline V gene are SGHRS and YFSETQ. V lost 6 bases to trimming and J lost 2 bases, with 11 bases between them. The CDR3 sequence is CASTRDSNTEAFF. The CDR3 DNA sequence: TGCGCCAGCACGAGGGACTCCAACACTGAAGCTTTCTTT.

The chain recombines TRBV11-3 with TRBJ1-1; 7 bases agree with TRBD1. The CDR3 is made up of 14 amino acids. The germline CDR1 and CDR2 sequences are SGHNT and YENEEA. J was trimmed by 5 bases and V by 1 base; bases with no gene match: 4. The DNA for the CDR3 is TGTGCCAGCAGCTTAGGGGGGGACAGAACTGAAGCTTTCTTT. It translates to CASSLGGDRTEAFF. The whole variable domain, remainder taken from reference TRBV11-3 and TRBJ1-1, is EAGVVQSPRYKIIEKKQPVAFWCNPISGHNTLYWYLQNLGQGPELLIRYENEEAVDDSQLPKDRFSAERLKGVDSTLKIQPAELGDSAVYLCASSLGGDRTEAFFGQGTRLTVV.

With regard to this clone: The sample holds other DNA sequences that translate to the same CDR3. The genes are TRBV14 and TRBJ2-3; 10 bases agree with TRBD2. Looked up from germline, CDR1 is SGHDN and CDR2 is FVKESK. The length of the CDR3 is 13 residues. V lost 9 bases and J lost 1; bases outside the gene matches: 1. In nucleotides, the CDR3 is TGTGCCAGTGGACTAGCGGGCACAGATACGCAGTATTTT. Its protein is CASGLAGTDTQYF.

This clone was seen once. The V gene is TRBV6-1, the J gene TRBJ1-1, with 8 bases lining up with TRBD1. The germline V gene has CDR1 MNHNS and CDR2 SASEGT. This CDR3 is built from 14 residues. The J segment lost 4 bases and the V segment lost 3 bases, leaving 4 bases of the junction unmatched. CDR3 residues: CASSDGRGPTEAFF. The CDR3 DNA reads as TGTGCCAGCAGTGACGGCAGGGGGCCCACTGAAGCTTTCTTT.

This clone appeared a single time. The chain links TRBV7-2 to TRBJ2-1; 7 bases agree with TRBD2. The germline gives CDR1 SGHTA, CDR2 FQGNSA. J was trimmed by 0 bases and V by 6 bases; bases with no gene match: 8. There are 16 residues in the CDR3. The CDR3 sequence is CASSRLAESSYNEQFF. CDR3 DNA sequence: TGTGCCAGCAGTCGACTAGCCGAGAGCTCCTACAATGAGCAGTTCTTC.

In DNA, the CDR3 is TGTGCCAGCAGCCAAGCTGGCAGGGGGCTGAGGGACACTGAAGCTTTCTTT. As protein: CASSQAGRGLRDTEAFF. The chain carries TRBV4-2 and TRBJ1-1; TRBD1 agrees at 8 bases. The length of the CDR3 is 17 residues. In germline, CDR1 is LGHNA, CDR2 YNFKEQ. J gave up 3 bases and V 1 base, and 10 bases lay outside the gene matches.

V is TRBV2 and J is TRBJ2-7, with TRBD1 matching 7 bases. The CDR3 is made up of 14 amino acids. Trimming at V came to 7 bases and at J to 0 bases, leaving 6 bases not matched to a gene. The germline gives CDR1 SNHLY, CDR2 FYNNEI. The CDR3 DNA sequence: TGTGCCAGCAAGGACCGGGACAGCTCCTACGAGCAGTACTTC. Translating it yields CASKDRDSSYEQYF.

This clone was picked up one time. This chain links TRBV7-2 with TRBJ1-1; D gene unclear. The germline CDR1 and CDR2 sequences are SGHTA and FQGNSA. There are 13 residues in the CDR3. The V gene lost 1 base and the J gene lost 4 bases, with 7 bases spanning the gap. The CDR3 DNA is TGTGCCAGCAGCTTAGGTCCGAGCACTGAAGCTTTCTTT. It translates to CASSLGPSTEAFF.

The rearrangement joins TRBV9 to TRBJ2-5; 9 bases map to TRBD1. The assigned J gene may be wrong: the sequence end matches TRBJ2-7 better. The CDR3 runs 15 residues. Germline V gene sequence: CDR1 SGDLS, CDR2 YYNGEE. In DNA form, the CDR3 reads TGTGCCAGCAGCGAGGCCCCGGGACAGGGTTACGAGCAGTACTTC. Translation gives CASSEAPGQGYEQYF.

This sequence joins TRBV9 and TRBJ2-5, with TRBD1 identical over 7 bases. V lost 4 bases, J lost 0 bases, and 3 bases stayed unmatched. Germline loops: CDR1 SGDLS, CDR2 YYNGEE. The CDR3 runs 14 residues. The CDR3 spells CASSPQGDQETQYF. CDR3 nucleotide sequence: TGTGCCAGCAGCCCCCAGGGGGACCAAGAGACCCAGTACTTC.

The chain carries TRBV4-2 and TRBJ1-1; 7 positions match TRBD1. CDR3 length: 16 amino acids. Germline V gene data show CDR1 as LGHNA and CDR2 as YNFKEQ. Trimming took 5 bases from V and 0 from J; bases not matched to a gene: 9. For the CDR3, the DNA is TGTGCCAGCAGCTCCGGACAGGTTCTCATGAACACTGAAGCTTTCTTT. Protein: CASSSGQVLMNTEAFF.

V gene TRBV2 combines with J gene TRBJ1-3; no reliable D call. The CDR3 totals 15 residues. Germline CDR1 reads SNHLY; CDR2 reads FYNNEI. Trimming took 8 bases from V and 0 from J, leaving 14 bases between them. The CDR3 region is CASATESFSGNTIYF. The CDR3 nucleotides are TGTGCCAGCGCTACAGAGTCTTTCTCTGGAAACACCATATATTTT.

V and J are TRBV11-3 and TRBJ2-3, with 11 bases aligning to TRBD2. V was pared by 1 base and J by 2 bases, with 8 bases of the junction left unmatched. This CDR3 has 18 amino acids. Germline V lookup: CDR1 SGHNT, CDR2 YENEEA. CDR3 DNA sequence: TGTGCCAGCAGCTTAGGGGCGACTAGCGGGGTTCTCACAGATACGCAGTATTTT. Amino acid sequence: CASSLGATSGVLTDTQYF.